This T cell receptor beta chain originates from a study of blood T cell repertoires in COVID-19. Study summary: The United States, Italy and Spain were the sources of the acute and convalescent COVID-19 samples. T cells, B-cell-depleted T cells, or PBMCs provided the cDNA or gDNA that served as material.

This clone was observed a few times. The CDR3 is 18 residues long. Between the trimmed V and J ends, which lost 7 bases and 2 bases, there was a span of 27 bases. The germline V gene has CDR1 LNHDA and CDR2 SQIVND (reference sequence). Per the authors' pipeline: Counts of nucleated cells, estimated from reference gene primer amplification, were obtained. Clones were read by immunoSEQ multiplex PCR, and TCRdb kept only the in-frame ones, dropping some. The DNA gave D and trimming, while V, J and clone size come from that table. Among 200,000 to 250,000 clones listed, more than 75% were seen once. The chain recombines TRBV19 with TRBJ2-7; D is ambiguous. The sequenced sample was peripheral blood. This receptor was obtained from a woman in her thirties who had recovered from COVID-19. The CDR3 DNA reads TGTGCCAGTACCGTGGAGTTACCATTTTTATCCTCCCCCTACGAGCAGTACTTC. This translates into CASTVELPFLSSPYEQYF.